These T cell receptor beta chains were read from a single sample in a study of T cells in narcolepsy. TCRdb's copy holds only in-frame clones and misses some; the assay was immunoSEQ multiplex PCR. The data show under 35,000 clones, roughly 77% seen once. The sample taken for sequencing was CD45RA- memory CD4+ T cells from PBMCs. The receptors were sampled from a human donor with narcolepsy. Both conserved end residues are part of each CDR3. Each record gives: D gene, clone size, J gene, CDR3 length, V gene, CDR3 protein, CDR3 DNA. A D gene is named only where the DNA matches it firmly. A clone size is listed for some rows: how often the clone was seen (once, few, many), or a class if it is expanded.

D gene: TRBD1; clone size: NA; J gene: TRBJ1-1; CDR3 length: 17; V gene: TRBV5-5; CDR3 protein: CASSLRTGLGMNTEAFF; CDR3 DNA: TGTGCCAGCAGCCTTCGGACAGGGTTAGGGATGAACACTGAAGCTTTCTTT
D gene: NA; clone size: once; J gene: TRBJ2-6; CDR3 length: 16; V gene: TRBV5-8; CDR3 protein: CASSLTRGSGANVLTF; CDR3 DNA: TGTGCCAGCAGCTTAACCCGCGGGTCTGGGGCCAACGTCCTGACTTTC
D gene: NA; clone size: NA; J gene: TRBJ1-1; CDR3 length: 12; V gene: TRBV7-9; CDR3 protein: CASSLLRTEAFF; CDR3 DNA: TGTGCCAGCAGCCTCCTCCGGACTGAAGCTTTCTTT
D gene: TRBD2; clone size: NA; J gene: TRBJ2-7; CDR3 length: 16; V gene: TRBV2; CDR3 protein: CASSDPGAGGPYEQYF; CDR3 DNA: TGTGCCAGCAGTGACCCAGGGGCGGGAGGCCCCTACGAGCAGTACTTC
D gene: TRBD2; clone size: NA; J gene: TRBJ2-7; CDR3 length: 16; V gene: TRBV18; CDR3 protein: CASSPPGAGVLYEQYF; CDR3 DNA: TGTGCCAGCTCACCACCGGGTGCGGGGGTCCTCTACGAGCAGTACTTC
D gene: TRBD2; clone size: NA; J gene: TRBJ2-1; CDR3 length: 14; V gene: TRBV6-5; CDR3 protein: CASSYIAGYNEQFF; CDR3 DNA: TGTGCCAGCAGTTACATAGCGGGGTACAATGAGCAGTTCTTC
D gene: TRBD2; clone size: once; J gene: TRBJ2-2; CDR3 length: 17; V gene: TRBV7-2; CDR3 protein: CASSSGLAGGNTGELFF; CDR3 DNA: TGTGCCAGCAGCTCCGGACTAGCGGGAGGGAACACCGGGGAGCTGTTTTTT
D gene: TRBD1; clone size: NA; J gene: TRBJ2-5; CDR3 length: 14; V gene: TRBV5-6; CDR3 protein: CASSLPGQGETQYF; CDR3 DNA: TGTGCCAGCAGCTTGCCGGGACAGGGGGAGACCCAGTACTTC
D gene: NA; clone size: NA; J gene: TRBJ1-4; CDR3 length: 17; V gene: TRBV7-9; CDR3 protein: CASSFGSVGITNEKLFF; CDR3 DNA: TGTGCCAGCAGCTTTGGAAGCGTCGGGATCACTAATGAAAAACTGTTTTTT
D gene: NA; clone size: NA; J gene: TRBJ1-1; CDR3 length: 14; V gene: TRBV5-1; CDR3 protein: CASKDTGTNTEAFF; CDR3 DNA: TGCGCCAGCAAGGACACGGGAACGAACACTGAAGCTTTCTTT
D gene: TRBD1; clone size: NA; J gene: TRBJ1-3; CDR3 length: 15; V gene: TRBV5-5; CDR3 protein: CASSRQGVSGNTIYF; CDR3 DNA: TGTGCCAGCAGCCGGCAGGGGGTTTCAGGAAACACCATATATTTT
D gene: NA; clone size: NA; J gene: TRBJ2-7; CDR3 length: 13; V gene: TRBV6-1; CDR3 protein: CASSEVAEGEQYF; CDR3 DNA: TGTGCCAGCAGTGAAGTCGCGGAGGGCGAGCAGTACTTC
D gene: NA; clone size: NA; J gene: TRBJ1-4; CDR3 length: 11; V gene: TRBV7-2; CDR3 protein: CASSPREKLFF; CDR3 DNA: TGTGCCAGCAGCCCTAGAGAAAAACTGTTTTTT
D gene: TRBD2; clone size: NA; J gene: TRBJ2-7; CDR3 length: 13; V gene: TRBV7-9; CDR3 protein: CASAPGGRARQYF; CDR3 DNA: TGTGCCAGCGCGCCGGGAGGGCGGGCAAGGCAGTACTTC
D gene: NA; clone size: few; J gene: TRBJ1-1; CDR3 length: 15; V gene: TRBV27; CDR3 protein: CASSSESGRGTEAFF; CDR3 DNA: TGTGCCAGCAGTTCCGAATCCGGGAGAGGGACTGAAGCTTTCTTT
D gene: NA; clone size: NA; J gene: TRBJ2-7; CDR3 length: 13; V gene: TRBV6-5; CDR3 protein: CASHEGSSYEQYF; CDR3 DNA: TGTGCCAGTCACGAGGGCAGCTCCTACGAGCAGTACTTC
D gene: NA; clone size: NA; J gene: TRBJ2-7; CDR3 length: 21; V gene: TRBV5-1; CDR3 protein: CASSLEASGVSPRGNSYEQYF; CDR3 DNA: TGCGCCAGCAGCTTGGAGGCCTCAGGAGTGAGCCCTCGTGGAAATTCCTACGAGCAGTACTTC
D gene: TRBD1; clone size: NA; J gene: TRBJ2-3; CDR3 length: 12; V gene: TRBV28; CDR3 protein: CASSHRQGTQYF; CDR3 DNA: TGTGCCAGCAGTCATAGACAGGGGACGCAGTATTTT
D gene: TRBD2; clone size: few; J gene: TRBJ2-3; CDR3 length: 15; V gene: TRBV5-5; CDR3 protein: CASSSGLAGVDTQYF; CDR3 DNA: TGTGCCAGCAGCTCGGGACTAGCGGGGGTGGATACGCAGTATTTT
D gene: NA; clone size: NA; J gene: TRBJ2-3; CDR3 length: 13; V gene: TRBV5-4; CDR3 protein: CASSLEGEITQYF; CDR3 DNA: TGTGCCAGCAGCTTGGAGGGGGAGATCACGCAGTATTTT
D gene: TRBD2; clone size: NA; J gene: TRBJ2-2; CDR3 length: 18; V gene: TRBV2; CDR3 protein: CASSERLAGAGAAGELFF; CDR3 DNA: TGTGCCAGCAGTGAAAGACTAGCGGGAGCGGGGGCGGCCGGGGAGCTGTTTTTT
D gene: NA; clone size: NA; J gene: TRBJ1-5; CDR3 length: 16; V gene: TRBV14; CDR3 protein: CASSQEGIIGSQPQHF; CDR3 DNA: TGTGCCAGCAGCCAAGAGGGAATTATAGGAAGTCAGCCCCAGCATTTT
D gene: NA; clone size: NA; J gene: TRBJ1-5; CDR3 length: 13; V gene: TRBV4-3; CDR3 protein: CASSQGGAQPQHF; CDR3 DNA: TGCGCCAGCAGCCAAGGGGGCGCTCAGCCCCAGCATTTT
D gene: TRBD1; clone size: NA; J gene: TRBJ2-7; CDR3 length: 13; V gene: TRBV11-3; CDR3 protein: CASLSGTGGVQYF; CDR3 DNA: TGTGCCAGCTTATCCGGGACAGGGGGCGTGCAGTACTTC
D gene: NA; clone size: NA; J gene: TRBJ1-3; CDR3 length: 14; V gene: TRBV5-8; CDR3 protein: CASSFRRTGNTIYF; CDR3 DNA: TGTGCCAGCAGCTTCCGGAGGACGGGAAACACCATATATTTT
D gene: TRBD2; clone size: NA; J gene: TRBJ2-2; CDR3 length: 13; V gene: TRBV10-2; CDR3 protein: CASRTSGTGELFF; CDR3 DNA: TGCGCCAGCAGGACTAGCGGCACCGGGGAGCTGTTTTTT
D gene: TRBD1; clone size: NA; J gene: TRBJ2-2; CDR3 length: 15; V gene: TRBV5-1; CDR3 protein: CASSLDRVKTGELFF; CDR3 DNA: TGCGCCAGCAGCCTGGACAGGGTGAAAACCGGGGAGCTGTTTTTT
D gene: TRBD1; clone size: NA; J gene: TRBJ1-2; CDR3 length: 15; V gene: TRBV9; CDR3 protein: CASGPGTGATYGYTF; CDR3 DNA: TGTGCCAGCGGACCAGGGACAGGGGCGACCTATGGCTACACCTTC
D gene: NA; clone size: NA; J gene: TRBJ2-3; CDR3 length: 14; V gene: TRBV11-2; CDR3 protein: CASSYRQYTDTQYF; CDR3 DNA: TGTGCCAGCAGTTACCGACAGTACACAGATACGCAGTATTTT
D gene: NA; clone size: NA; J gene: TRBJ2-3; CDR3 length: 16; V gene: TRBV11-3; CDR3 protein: CASSFSEGGVTDTQYF; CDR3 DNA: TGTGCCAGCAGCTTCTCGGAAGGTGGCGTCACAGATACGCAGTATTTT
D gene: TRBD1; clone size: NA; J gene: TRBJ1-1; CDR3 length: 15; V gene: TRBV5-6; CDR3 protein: CASSRRGQVFTEAFF; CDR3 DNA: TGTGCCAGCAGCCGACGAGGACAGGTTTTCACTGAAGCTTTCTTT
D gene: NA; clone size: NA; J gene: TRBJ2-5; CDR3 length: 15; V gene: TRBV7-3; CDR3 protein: CASSSAQGGQETQYF; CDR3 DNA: TGTGCCAGCAGCTCTGCCCAGGGGGGTCAAGAGACCCAGTACTTC
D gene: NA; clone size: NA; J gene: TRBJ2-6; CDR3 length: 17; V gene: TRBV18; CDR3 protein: CASSRSGASSGANVLTF; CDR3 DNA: TGTGCCAGCTCACGGTCAGGGGCGAGCTCTGGGGCCAACGTCCTGACTTTC
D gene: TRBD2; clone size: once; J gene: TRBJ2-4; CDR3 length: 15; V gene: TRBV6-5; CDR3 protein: CATFYNREGSVIQYF; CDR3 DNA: TGTGCCACTTTTTATAACCGGGAGGGCTCCGTCATTCAGTACTTC
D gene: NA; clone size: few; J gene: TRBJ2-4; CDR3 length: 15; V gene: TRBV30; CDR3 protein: CAWSVVPSAGNIQYF; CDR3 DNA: TGTGCCTGGAGTGTGGTCCCTAGCGCGGGGAACATTCAGTACTTC
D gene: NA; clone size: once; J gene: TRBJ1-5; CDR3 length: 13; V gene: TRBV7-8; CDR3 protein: CASSLGLNQPQHF; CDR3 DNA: TGTGCCAGCAGCTTAGGACTAAATCAGCCCCAGCATTTT
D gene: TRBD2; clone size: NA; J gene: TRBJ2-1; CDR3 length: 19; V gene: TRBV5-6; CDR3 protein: CASSDGWVSAGVGYNEQFF; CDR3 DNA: TGTGCCAGCAGTGACGGATGGGTTTCGGCGGGAGTAGGCTACAATGAGCAGTTCTTC
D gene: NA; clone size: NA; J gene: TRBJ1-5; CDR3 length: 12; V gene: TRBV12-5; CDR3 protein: CASGDTNQPQHF; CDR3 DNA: TGTGCTAGTGGTGACACTAATCAGCCCCAGCATTTT
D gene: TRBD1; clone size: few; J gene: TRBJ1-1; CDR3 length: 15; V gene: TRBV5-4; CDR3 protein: CASSWDRRANTEAFF; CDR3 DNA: TGTGCCAGCAGCTGGGACAGAAGGGCGAACACTGAAGCTTTCTTT
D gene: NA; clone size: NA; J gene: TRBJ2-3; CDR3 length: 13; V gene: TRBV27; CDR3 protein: CASSLSSTDTQYF; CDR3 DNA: TGTGCCAGCAGTTTATCGAGTACAGATACGCAGTATTTT
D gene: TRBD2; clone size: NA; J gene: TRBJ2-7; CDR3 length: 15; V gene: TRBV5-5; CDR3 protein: CASSPSGMPYYEQYF; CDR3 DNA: TGTGCCAGCAGCCCCAGCGGGATGCCCTACTACGAGCAGTACTTC
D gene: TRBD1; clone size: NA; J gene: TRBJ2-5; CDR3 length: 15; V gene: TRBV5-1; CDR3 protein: CASSLGGGVGETRYF; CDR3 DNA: TGCGCCAGCAGCTTGGGAGGGGGCGTAGGAGAGACCCGGTACTTC
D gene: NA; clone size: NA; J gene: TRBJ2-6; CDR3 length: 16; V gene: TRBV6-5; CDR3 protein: CASSYGRGSGANVLTF; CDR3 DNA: TGTGCCAGCAGTTACGGTCGGGGCTCTGGGGCCAACGTCCTGACTTTC
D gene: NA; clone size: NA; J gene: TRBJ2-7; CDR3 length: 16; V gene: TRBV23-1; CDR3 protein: CASSHSPFNRVYEQYF; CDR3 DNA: TGCGCCAGCAGTCACTCACCATTTAACCGGGTCTACGAGCAGTACTTC
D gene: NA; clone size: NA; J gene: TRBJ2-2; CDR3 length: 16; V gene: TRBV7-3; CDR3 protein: CASSPITGMNTGELFF; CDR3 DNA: TGTGCCAGCAGCCCAATAACAGGGATGAACACCGGGGAGCTGTTTTTT
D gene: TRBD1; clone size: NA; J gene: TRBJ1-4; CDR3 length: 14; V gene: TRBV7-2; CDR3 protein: CASSLALTGGKLFF; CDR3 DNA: TGTGCCAGCAGCTTAGCGTTGACAGGGGGAAAACTGTTTTTT
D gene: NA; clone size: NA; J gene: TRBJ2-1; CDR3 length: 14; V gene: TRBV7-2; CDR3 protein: CASTPRTGYNEQFF; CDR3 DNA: TGTGCCAGCACCCCAAGGACTGGCTACAATGAGCAGTTCTTC
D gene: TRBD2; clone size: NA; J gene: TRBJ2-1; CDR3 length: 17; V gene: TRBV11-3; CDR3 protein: CASSLTSLAGDYNEQFF; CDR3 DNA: TGTGCCAGCAGCCTAACCTCCCTAGCGGGAGACTACAATGAGCAGTTCTTC
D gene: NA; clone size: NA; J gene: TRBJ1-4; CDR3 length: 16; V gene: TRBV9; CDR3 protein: CASSPLDGATNEKLFF; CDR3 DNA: TGTGCCAGCAGCCCTTTGGACGGGGCAACTAATGAAAAACTGTTTTTT
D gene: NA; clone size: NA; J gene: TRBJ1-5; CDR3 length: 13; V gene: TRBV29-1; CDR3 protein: CSARGGSNQPQHF; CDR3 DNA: TGCAGCGCGAGGGGCGGTAGCAATCAGCCCCAGCATTTT